The entry below describes one T cell receptor beta chain. This record belongs to a study of T cells in localized non-small cell lung cancer. Repertoires were generated with immunoSEQ multiplex PCR, while TCRdb's copy carries only in-frame clones and drops some. The data contain about 2,300 clones, about a third of them singletons. The V end lost 5 bases, the J end lost 0 bases, and 13 bases lay between the germline ends. CDR1 SGHNT and CDR2 YENEEA come from the germline V gene. This CDR3 contains 15 residues. The chain employs TRBV11-3 and TRBJ1-1; the D gene is possibly TRBD1 (6 bases). Here the sequenced sample was lymph node tissue, taken before any cancer treatment. This sequence was found in a male donor at least 60 years old with stage II squamous cell lung carcinoma. The CDR3 DNA is TGTGCCAGCAGCCCTGACAGGACCTTGAACACTGAAGCTTTCTTT. As protein: CASSPDRTLNTEAFF.